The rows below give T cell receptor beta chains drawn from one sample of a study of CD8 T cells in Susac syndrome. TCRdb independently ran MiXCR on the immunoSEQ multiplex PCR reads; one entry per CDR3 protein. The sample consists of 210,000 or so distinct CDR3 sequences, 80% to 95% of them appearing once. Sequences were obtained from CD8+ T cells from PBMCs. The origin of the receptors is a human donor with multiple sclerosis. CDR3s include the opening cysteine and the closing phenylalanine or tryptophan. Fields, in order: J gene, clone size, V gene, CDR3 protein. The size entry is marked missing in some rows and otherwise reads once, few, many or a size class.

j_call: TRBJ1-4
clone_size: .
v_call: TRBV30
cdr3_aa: CAWRSVGGGLFF

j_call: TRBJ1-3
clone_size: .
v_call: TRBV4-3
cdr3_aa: CASSQDSSSGNTIYF

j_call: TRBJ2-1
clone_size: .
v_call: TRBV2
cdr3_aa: CASLASPNEQFF

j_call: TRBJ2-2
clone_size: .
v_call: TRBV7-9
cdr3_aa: CASSSGLANTGELFF

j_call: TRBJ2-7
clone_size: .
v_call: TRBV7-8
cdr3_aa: CASSLKNEQYF

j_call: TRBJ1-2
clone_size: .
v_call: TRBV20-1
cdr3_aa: CSATRRDNYGYTF

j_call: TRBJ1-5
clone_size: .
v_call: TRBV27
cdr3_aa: CASSLSQGINQPQHF

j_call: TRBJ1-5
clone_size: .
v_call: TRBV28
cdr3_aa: CASSSTENQPQHF

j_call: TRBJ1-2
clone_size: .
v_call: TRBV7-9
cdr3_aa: CASSIPGQGYGYTF

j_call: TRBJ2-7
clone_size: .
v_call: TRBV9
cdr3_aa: CASSEGSGIYEQYF

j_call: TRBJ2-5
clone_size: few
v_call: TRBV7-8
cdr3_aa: CASSFYGQTQYF

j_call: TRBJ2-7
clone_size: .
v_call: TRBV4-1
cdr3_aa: CASSQDLGAPYEQYF

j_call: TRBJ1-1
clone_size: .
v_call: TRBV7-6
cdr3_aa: CASSPGLSPEAFF

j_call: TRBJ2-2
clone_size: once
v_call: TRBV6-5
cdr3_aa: CASSYFPGLAGEVRTGELFF

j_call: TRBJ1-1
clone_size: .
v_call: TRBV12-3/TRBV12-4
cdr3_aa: CASSALGISNTEAFF

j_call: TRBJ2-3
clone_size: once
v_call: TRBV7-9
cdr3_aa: CASSSGQGEDTQYF

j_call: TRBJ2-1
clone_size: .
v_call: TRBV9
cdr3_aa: CASSGDLAGGYNEQFF

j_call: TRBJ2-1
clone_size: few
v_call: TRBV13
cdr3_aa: CASSLGGSNEQFF

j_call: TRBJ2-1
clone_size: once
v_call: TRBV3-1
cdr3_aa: CASSHQGRAYNEQFF

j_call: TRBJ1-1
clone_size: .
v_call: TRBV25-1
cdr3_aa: CASSGRQGAFF

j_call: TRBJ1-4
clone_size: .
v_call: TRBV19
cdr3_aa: CASSFRTGGSKKLFF

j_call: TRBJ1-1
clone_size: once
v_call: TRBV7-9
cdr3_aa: CASSSGGRLTEAFF

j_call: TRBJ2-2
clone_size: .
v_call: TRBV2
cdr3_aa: CASTTGYPGELFF

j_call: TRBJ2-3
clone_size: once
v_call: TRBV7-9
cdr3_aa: CASRAPRGSDTQYF

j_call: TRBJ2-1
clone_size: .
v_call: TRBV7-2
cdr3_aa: CASSYLAGGYNEQFF

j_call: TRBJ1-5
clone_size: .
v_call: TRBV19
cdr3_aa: CASSLQGYNQPQHF

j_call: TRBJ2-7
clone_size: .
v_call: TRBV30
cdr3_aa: CAWMGGNEQYF

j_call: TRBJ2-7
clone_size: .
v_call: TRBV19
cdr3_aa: CASSIGAGQSYEQYF

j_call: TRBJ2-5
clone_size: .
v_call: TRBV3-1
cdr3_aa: CASSQGATGDERTQETQYF

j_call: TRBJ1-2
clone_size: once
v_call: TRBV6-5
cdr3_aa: CASSYSSDRGDLFGGYTF

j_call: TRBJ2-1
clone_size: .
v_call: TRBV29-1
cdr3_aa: CSVNLAGGPFYNEQFF

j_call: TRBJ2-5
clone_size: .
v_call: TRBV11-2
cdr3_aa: CASSLLSGGETQYF

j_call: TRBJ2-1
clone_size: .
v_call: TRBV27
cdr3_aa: CASSFGGGVTEQFF

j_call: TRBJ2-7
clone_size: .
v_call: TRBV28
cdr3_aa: CASSLQGGTYEQYF

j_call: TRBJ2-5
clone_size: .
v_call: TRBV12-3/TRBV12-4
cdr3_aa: CASAFSGEETQYF

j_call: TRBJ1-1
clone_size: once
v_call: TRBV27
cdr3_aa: CASSFSGQGGAFF

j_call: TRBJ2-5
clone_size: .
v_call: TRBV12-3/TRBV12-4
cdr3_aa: CASGGGGLETQYF

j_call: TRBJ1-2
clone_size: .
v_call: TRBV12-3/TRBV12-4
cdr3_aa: CASSLYLQAHGYTF

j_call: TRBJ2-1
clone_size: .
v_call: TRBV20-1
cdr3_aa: CSGASEHYNEQFF

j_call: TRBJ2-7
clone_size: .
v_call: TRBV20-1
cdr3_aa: CSARDRNSSYEQYF

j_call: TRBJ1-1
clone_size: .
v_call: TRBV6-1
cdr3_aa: CASGPRGSAEAFF

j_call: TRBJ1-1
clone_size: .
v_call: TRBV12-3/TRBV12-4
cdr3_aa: CASSPRPGQGMSAFNTEAFF

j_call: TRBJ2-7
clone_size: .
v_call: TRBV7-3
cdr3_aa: CASSLPGTEQYF

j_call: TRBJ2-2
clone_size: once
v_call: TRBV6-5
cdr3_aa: CASRQAGGPGELFF

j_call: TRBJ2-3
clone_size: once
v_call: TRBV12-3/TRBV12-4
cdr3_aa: CASSLTSGPDTQYF

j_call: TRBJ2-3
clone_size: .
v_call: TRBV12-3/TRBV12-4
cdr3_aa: CASSSHQREWGADTQYF

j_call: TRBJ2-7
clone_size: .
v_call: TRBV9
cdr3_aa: CASSVGQGSEQYF

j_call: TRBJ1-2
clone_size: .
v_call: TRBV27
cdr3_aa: CASSFTPGFGYTF

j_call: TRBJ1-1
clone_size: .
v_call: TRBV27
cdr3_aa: CASTSGSSAFF

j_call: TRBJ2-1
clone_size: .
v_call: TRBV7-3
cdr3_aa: CASSSSPNNEQFF

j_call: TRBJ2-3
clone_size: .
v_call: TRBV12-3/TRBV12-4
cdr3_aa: CASSSVIDRRVTQYF